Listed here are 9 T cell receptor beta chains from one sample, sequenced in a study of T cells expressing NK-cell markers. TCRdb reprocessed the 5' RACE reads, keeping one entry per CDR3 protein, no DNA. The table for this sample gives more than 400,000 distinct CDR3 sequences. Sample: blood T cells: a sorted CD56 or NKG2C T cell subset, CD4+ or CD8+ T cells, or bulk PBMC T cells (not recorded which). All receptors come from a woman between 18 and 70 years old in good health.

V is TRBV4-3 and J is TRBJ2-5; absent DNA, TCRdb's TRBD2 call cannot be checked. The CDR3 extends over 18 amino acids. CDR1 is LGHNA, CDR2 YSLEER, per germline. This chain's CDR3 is CASSQDRVAGEYQETQYF.

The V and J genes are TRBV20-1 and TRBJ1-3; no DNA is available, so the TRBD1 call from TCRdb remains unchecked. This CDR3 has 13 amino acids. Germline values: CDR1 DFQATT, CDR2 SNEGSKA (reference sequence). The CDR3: CSAPRGAGNTIYF.

The CDR3 spells CASRYERTSGANVLTF. The V call is TRBV2, the J call TRBJ2-6. The CDR3 runs 16 residues. Germline assignment: CDR1 SNHLY and CDR2 FYNNEI.

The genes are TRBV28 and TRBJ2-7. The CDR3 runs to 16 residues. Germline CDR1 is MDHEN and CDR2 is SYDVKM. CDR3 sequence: CASSLDLRTGPYEQYF.

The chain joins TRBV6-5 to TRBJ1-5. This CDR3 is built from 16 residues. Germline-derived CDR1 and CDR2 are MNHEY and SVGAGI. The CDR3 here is CASSYSARGGLRPQHF.

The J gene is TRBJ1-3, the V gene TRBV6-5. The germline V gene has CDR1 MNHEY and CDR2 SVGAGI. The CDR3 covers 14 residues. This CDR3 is CASSLQGYGDTIYF.

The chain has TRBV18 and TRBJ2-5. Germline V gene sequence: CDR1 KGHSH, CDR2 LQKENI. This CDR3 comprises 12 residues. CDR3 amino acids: CASSLLQETQYF.

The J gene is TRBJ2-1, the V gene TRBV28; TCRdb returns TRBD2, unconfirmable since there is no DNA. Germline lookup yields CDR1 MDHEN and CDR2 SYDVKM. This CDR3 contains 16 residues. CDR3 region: CASSTTAWREYNEQFF. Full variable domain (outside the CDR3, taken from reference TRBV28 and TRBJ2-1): DVKVTQSSRYLVKRTGEKVFLECVQDMDHENMFWYRQDPGLGLRLIYFSYDVKMKEKGDIPEGYSVSREKKERFSLILESASTNQTSMYLCASSTTAWREYNEQFFGPGTRLTVL.

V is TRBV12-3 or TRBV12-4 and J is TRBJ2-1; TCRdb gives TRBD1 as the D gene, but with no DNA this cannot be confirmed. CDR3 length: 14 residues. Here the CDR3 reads CASSSPGSLNEQFF.